A single T cell receptor (beta chain) is shown here with its context. This clone's antigen is unknown. The sample holds no much larger clone one base away, and base qualities are not on file. Library construction relied on the immunoSEQ multiplex PCR assay. Imported from immuneACCESS, the table was reduced by TCRdb to in-frame sequences with V and J called. These copies leave out some clones; in studies compared against another copy, an unresolved V gene accounts for under half, and the cause of the remainder is not known. In all, the sample holds about 50,000 clones, and about 90% of those were seen once. Roughly 10% of the sample comes from the top ten. This sample was taken from a study of T cell changes during pregnancy in multiple sclerosis (dated by TCRdb to about 2019). Regarding the study in general: Changes in the T cell repertoire over the course of pregnancy were examined in this study in women with multiple sclerosis.

This sequence originates from a female donor with multiple sclerosis, enrolled in a pregnancy study. This specimen consisted of CD8+ T cells from peripheral blood mononuclear cells, obtained after pregnancy.

The CDR3 region reads CASSQAAGTGGPTDTQYF. The DNA reads as follows: TGCGCCAGCAGCCAAGCTGCCGGGACAGGGGGTCCCACAGATACGCAGTATTTT. This chain is built from TRBV4-1 and TRBJ2-3; 11 nucleotides in the junction match TRBD1. Trimming leaves V shorter by 1 base and J shorter by 2 bases, with the junction holding 8 bases beyond the gene matches. The CDR3 sequence holds 18 residues, the cysteine and phenylalanine included. Of all the DNA, just the CDR3 is kept, 54 bases in frame from base 1. According to the germline V gene, CDR1 reads MGHRA and CDR2 reads YSYEKL.